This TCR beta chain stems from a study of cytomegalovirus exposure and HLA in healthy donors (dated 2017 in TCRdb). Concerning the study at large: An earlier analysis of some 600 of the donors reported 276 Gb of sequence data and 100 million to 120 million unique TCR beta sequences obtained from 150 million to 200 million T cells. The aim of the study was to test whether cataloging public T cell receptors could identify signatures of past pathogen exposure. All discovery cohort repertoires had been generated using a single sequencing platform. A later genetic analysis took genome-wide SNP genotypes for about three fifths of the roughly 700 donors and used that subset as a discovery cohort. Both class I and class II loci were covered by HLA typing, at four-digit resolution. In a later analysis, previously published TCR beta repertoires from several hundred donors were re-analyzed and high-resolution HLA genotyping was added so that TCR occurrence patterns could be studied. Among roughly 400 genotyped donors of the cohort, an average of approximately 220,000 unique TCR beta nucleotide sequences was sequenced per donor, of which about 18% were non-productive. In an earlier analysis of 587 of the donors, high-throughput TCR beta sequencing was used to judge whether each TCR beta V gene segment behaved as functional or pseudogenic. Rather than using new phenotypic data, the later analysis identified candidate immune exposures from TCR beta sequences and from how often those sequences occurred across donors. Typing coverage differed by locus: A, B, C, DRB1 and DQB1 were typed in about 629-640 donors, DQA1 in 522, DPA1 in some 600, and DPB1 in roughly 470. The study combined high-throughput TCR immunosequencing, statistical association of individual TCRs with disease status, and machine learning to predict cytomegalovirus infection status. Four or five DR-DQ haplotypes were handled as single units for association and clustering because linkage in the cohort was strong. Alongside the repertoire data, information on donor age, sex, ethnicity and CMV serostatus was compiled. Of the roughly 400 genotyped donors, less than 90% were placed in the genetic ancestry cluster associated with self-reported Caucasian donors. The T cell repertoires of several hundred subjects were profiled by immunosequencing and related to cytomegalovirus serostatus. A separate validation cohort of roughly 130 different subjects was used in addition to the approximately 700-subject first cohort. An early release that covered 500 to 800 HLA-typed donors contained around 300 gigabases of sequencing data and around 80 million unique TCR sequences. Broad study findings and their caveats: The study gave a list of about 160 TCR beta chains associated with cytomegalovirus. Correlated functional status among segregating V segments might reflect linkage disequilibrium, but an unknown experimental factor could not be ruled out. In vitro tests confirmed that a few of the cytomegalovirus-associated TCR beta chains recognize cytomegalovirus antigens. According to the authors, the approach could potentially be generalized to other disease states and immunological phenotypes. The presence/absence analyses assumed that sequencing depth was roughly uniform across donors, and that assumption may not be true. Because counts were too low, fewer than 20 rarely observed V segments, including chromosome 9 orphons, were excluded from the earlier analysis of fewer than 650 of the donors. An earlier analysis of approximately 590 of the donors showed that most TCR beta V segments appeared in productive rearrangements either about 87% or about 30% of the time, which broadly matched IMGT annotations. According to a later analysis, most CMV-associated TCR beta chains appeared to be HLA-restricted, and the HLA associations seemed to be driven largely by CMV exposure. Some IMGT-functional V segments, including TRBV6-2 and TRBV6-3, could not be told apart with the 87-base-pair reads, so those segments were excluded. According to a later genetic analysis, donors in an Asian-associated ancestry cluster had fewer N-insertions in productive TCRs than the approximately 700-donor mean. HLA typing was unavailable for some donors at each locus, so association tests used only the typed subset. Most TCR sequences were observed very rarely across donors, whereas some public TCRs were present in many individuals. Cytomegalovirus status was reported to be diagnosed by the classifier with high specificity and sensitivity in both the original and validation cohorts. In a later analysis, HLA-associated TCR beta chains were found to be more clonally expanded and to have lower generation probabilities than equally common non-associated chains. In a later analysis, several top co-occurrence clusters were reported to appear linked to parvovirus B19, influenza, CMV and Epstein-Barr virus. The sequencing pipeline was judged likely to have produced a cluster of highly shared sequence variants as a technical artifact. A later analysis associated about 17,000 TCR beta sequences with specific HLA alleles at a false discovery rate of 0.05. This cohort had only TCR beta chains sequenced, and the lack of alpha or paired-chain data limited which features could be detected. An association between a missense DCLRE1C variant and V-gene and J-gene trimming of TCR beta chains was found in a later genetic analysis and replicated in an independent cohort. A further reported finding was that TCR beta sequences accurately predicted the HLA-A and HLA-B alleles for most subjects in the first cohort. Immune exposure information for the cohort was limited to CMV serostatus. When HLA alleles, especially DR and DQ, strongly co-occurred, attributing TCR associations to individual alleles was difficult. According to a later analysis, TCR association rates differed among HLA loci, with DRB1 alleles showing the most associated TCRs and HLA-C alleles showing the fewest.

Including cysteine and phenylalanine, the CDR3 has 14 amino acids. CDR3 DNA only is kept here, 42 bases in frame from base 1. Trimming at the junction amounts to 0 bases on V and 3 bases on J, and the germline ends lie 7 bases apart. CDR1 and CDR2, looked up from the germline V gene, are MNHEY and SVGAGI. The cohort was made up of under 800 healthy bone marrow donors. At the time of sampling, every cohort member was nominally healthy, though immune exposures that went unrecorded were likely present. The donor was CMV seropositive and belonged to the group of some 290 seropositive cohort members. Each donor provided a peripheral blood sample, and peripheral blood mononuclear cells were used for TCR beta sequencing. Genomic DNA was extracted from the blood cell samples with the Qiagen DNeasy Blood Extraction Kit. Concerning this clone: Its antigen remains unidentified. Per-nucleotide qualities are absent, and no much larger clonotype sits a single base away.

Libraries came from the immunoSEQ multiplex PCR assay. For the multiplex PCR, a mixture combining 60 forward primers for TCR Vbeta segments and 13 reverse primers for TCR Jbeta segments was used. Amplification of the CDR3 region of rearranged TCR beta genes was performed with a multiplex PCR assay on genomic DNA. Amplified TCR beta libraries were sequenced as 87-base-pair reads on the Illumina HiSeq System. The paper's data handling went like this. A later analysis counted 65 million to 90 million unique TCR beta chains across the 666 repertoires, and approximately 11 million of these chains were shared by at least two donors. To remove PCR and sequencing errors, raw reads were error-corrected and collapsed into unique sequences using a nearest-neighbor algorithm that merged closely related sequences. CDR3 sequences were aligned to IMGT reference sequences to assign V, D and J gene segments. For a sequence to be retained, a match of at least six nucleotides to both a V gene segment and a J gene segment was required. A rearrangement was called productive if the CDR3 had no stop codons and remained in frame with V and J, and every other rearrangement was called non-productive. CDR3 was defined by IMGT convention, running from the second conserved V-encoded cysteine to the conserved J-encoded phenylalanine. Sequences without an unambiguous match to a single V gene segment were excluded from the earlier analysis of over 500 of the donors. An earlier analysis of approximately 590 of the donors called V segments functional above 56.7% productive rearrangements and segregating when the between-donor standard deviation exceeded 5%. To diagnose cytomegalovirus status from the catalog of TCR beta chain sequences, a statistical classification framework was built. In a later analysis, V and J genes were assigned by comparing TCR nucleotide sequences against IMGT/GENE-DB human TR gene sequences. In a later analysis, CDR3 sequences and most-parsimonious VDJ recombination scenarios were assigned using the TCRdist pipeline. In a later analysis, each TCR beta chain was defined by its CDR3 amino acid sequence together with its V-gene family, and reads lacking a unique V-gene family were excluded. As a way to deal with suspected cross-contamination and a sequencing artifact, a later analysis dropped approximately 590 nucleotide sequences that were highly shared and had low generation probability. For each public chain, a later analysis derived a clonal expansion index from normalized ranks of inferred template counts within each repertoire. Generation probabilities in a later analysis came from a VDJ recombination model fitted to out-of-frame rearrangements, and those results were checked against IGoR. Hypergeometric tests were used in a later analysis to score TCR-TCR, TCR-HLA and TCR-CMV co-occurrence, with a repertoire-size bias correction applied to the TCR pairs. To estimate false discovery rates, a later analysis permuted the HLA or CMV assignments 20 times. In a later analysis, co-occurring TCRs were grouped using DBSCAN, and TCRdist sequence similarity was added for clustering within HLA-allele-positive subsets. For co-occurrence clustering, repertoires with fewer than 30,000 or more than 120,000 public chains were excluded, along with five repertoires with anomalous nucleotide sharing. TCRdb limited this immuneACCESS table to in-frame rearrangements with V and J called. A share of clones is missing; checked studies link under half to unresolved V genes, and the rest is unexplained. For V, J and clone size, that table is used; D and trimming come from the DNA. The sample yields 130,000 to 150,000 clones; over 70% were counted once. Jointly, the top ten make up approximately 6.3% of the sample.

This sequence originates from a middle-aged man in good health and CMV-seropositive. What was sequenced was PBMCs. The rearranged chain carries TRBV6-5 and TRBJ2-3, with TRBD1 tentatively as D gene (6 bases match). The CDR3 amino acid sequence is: CASSYSQGTDTQYF. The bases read TGTGCCAGCAGTTACTCTCAGGGGACAGATACGCAGTATTTT.